The rows below give T cell receptor beta chains drawn from one sample of a study of T cell responses to AZD1222 COVID-19 vaccine. Generated by immunoSEQ multiplex PCR, the TCRdb table keeps only in-frame clones and is missing some. The table lists 110,000 to 150,000 clones, 92% of them singletons. Sequences were derived from peripheral blood, sampled on day 0 of AZD1222 vaccination. These receptors were obtained from an adult in good health. Each CDR3 is given with its conserved first and last residue. D genes are given only for firm matches. The size of a clone is reported for some rows only, either as once, few or many, or as a class for expanded clones.

cdr3_nt	cdr3_aa	j_call	clone_size	v_call	d_call
TGTGCCACCAGCCCCGTACGAGGGGGGAAGCGGAATGAGCAGTTCTTC	CATSPVRGGKRNEQFF	TRBJ2-1	-	TRBV15	-
TGTGCCAGCCGGTGGCAACGGGGTGAAAAACTGTTTTTT	CASRWQRGEKLFF	TRBJ1-4	-	TRBV6-5	-
TGCAGTGCTAGTACAGGGGGGGGAAACATTCAGTACTTC	CSASTGGGNIQYF	TRBJ2-4	-	TRBV20-1	-
TGTGCCACCAGTGATCCAACACAGGACTATGGCTACACCTTC	CATSDPTQDYGYTF	TRBJ1-2	-	TRBV24-1	-
TGTGCCAGCAGATCACAGGGGCGCCACTATGGCTACACCTTC	CASRSQGRHYGYTF	TRBJ1-2	few	TRBV28	TRBD1
TGTGCCAGCAGTCCCACAGGGGCGGGCACCGGGGAGCTGTTTTTT	CASSPTGAGTGELFF	TRBJ2-2	-	TRBV28	TRBD1
TGTGCCAGCAGCTTACAGGAAGAGACCCAGTACTTC	CASSLQEETQYF	TRBJ2-5	-	TRBV5-4	-
TGTGCCACCAGTGATTCGGCACAGAATCCCCCCTACGAGCAGTACTTC	CATSDSAQNPPYEQYF	TRBJ2-7	-	TRBV24-1	-
TGTGCCAGTAGTGCCGGACTAGCGGGGGGTCCCGGGGAGCTGTTTTTT	CASSAGLAGGPGELFF	TRBJ2-2	-	TRBV19	TRBD2
TGTGCCAGTAGTCGAGACAGTACGAACACCGGGGAGCTGTTTTTT	CASSRDSTNTGELFF	TRBJ2-2	-	TRBV19	-
TGTGCCAGCAGCCTGGCCCCGGGACAGAGGAACGAGCAGTACTTC	CASSLAPGQRNEQYF	TRBJ2-7	-	TRBV7-6	TRBD1
TGCGCCAGCAGTGAGGACCGCTCGGGTGAGCAGTTCTTC	CASSEDRSGEQFF	TRBJ2-1	-	TRBV10-1	-
TGTGCCAGCAGTTCGCCACAGGGTCCGGGAACCTACGAGCAGTACTTC	CASSSPQGPGTYEQYF	TRBJ2-7	-	TRBV28	-
TGCGCCAGCAGCTATGACAGTTACGAGCAGTACTTC	CASSYDSYEQYF	TRBJ2-7	-	TRBV5-1	-
TGTGCCAGCAGCGGTAGCGGAAGCTCCTACAATGAGCAGTTCTTC	CASSGSGSSYNEQFF	TRBJ2-1	-	TRBV9	-
TGTGCCAGCAGCTTAGGTTTCGATACGCAGTATTTT	CASSLGFDTQYF	TRBJ2-3	-	TRBV7-9	-
TGTGCCAGCAGCTTAATTAGCGGGAGGGCTACAGGGGAGCTGTTTTTT	CASSLISGRATGELFF	TRBJ2-2	once	TRBV7-6	TRBD2